Listed below are T cell receptor beta chains from one sample, sequenced in a study of blood T cell repertoires in COVID-19. Clones were sequenced by immunoSEQ multiplex PCR, and TCRdb holds only the in-frame ones, with some missing. The data contain roughly 80,000 clones, 84% of them singletons. The sample taken for sequencing was peripheral blood. Receptors originate from a human donor in a cohort sampled during active COVID-19. Both conserved end residues are part of each CDR3. Fields, in order: D gene, V gene, J gene, clone size, CDR3 protein, CDR3 DNA. The D gene is left open where the match is weak. Clone size is shown for a subset of rows, as once, few, many or a class of expanded clone.

>-|TRBV7-3|TRBJ2-5|-
CASSLNREETQYF
TGTGCCAGCAGCTTAAACAGGGAAGAGACCCAGTACTTC
>TRBD2|TRBV25-1|TRBJ2-5|-
CATTPRTSGFSETQYF
TGTGCCACTACCCCTAGGACTAGCGGGTTCTCGGAGACCCAGTACTTC
>TRBD2|TRBV4-1|TRBJ2-2|few
CASSQVSLAGDNTGELFF
TGCGCCAGCAGCCAAGTGAGCCTAGCGGGGGACAACACCGGGGAGCTGTTTTTT
>-|TRBV7-9|TRBJ2-6|-
CASTYYRPSSGANVLTF
TGTGCCAGCACCTATTACAGACCGAGCTCTGGGGCCAACGTCCTGACTTTC
>TRBD1|TRBV3-1/TRBV3-2|TRBJ2-3|-
CASSQVDRDYTDTQYF
TGTGCCAGCAGCCAAGTTGACAGGGATTACACAGATACGCAGTATTTT
>-|TRBV28|TRBJ2-3|-
CASSLGGANTDTQYF
TGTGCCAGCAGTTTAGGAGGGGCCAACACAGATACGCAGTATTTT
>-|TRBV7-9|TRBJ2-5|-
CASSQTRGNTVETQYF
TGTGCCAGCAGCCAGACGCGGGGAAATACCGTCGAGACCCAGTACTTC
>-|TRBV7-2|TRBJ2-7|once
CASSLRQTYEQYF
TGTGCCAGCAGCTTAAGACAGACTTACGAGCAGTACTTC
>TRBD1|TRBV5-1|TRBJ2-5|-
CASSLGRTGGTGETQYF
TGCGCCAGCAGCTTGGGCCGAACAGGGGGCACAGGGGAGACCCAGTACTTC
>TRBD1|TRBV6-6|TRBJ1-6|few
CASTGTGTGSPLHF
TGTGCCAGCACGGGAACAGGGACAGGTTCACCCCTCCACTTT
>TRBD1|TRBV3-1/TRBV3-2|TRBJ2-3|-
CASSRRQGLDTQYF
TGTGCCAGCAGCCGACGACAGGGGCTGGATACGCAGTATTTT
>-|TRBV20-1|TRBJ2-7|-
CSATSGFEQYF
TGCAGTGCTACTTCAGGGTTCGAGCAGTACTTC
>TRBD1|TRBV5-5|TRBJ2-2|-
CASRGQVNTGELFF
TGTGCCAGCAGGGGACAGGTGAACACCGGGGAGCTGTTTTTT
>-|TRBV5-1|TRBJ2-2|-
CASKEGTLTGELFF
TGCGCCAGCAAAGAAGGGACTTTAACCGGGGAGCTGTTTTTT
>-|TRBV2|TRBJ1-1|-
CASKFQAGNTEAFF
TGTGCCAGCAAATTCCAGGCGGGGAACACTGAAGCTTTCTTT
>TRBD1|TRBV19|TRBJ1-2|-
CASSIGRTGRGSGYTF
TGTGCCAGTAGTATAGGCCGGACAGGTAGGGGATCCGGCTACACCTTC
>TRBD2|TRBV7-9|TRBJ2-3|once
CASSLGTSGHTDTQYF
TGTGCCAGCAGCCTCGGGACTAGCGGACACACAGATACGCAGTATTTT
>-|TRBV4-1|TRBJ2-3|-
CASSRLRGTDTQYF
TGCGCCAGCAGCCGCCTTCGGGGCACAGATACGCAGTATTTT
>-|TRBV7-9|TRBJ1-6|-
CASSLGRENSPLHF
TGTGCCAGCAGCCTTGGACGGGAAAATTCACCCCTCCACTTT
>-|TRBV6-5|TRBJ1-2|-
CASATAFYGYTF
TGTGCCAGTGCCACAGCTTTCTATGGCTACACCTTC
>-|TRBV24-1|TRBJ2-3|-
CATSPGGDTQYF
TGTGCCACCTCCCCGGGTGGAGATACGCAGTATTTT
>TRBD2|TRBV2|TRBJ2-1|-
CASSTGGGAVNEQFF
TGTGCCAGCAGCACAGGCGGGGGGGCGGTTAATGAGCAGTTCTTC
>-|TRBV25-1|TRBJ2-2|-
CASSEGRVGGELFF
TGTGCCAGCAGTGAGGGCAGGGTTGGCGGGGAGCTGTTTTTT
>-|TRBV20-1|TRBJ2-7|few
CSASSGHEQYF
TGCAGTGCTAGTTCGGGTCACGAGCAGTACTTC
>-|TRBV5-1|TRBJ2-3|-
CASSLLGSSSDTQYF
TGCGCCAGCAGCTTGTTAGGTTCTAGCTCAGATACGCAGTATTTT
>TRBD1|TRBV2|TRBJ2-1|-
CASRAGQGINNEQFF
TGTGCCAGCAGAGCGGGACAGGGGATAAACAATGAGCAGTTCTTC
>TRBD2|TRBV18|TRBJ2-7|-
CASSIKRTGGEQYF
TGTGCCAGCTCCATTAAGCGGACCGGGGGGGAGCAGTACTTC
>-|TRBV11-2|TRBJ1-2|-
CASSWRTDNYGYTF
TGTGCCAGCAGCTGGAGGACAGATAACTATGGCTACACCTTC
>-|TRBV4-2|TRBJ1-4|-
CASSQDGGDNEKLFF
TGTGCCAGCAGCCAAGATGGAGGAGACAATGAAAAACTGTTTTTT
>TRBD2|TRBV5-6|TRBJ2-5|-
CASSFKLAGEETQYF
TGTGCCAGCAGCTTCAAATTAGCGGGGGAGGAGACCCAGTACTTC
>TRBD2|TRBV7-2|TRBJ2-1|-
CASSPDGGRSYNEQFF
TGTGCCAGCAGCCCCGACGGGGGGAGGTCCTACAATGAGCAGTTCTTC
>-|TRBV2|TRBJ1-3|-
CASSEAWRYSGNTIYF
TGTGCCAGCAGTGAAGCCTGGCGGTACTCTGGAAACACCATATATTTT
>TRBD2|TRBV5-1|TRBJ2-6|-
CASSSGPGGGISGANVLTF
TGCGCCAGCAGCTCGGGCCCGGGCGGGGGGATCTCTGGGGCCAACGTCCTGACTTTC
>-|TRBV21-1|TRBJ1-1|once
CASSKTPGFMGTEAFF
TGTGCCAGCAGCAAAACGCCAGGGTTTATGGGCACTGAAGCTTTCTTT
>-|TRBV7-8|TRBJ1-1|-
CASSPDIAEAFF
TGTGCCAGCAGCCCTGACATAGCTGAAGCTTTCTTT
>TRBD1|TRBV2|TRBJ2-1|-
CASTRGQGENEQFF
TGTGCCAGCACGAGGGGACAGGGTGAAAATGAGCAGTTCTTC
>TRBD1|TRBV7-8|TRBJ2-2|-
CASSRTGVIGELFF
TGTGCCAGCAGCCGCACAGGGGTGATCGGGGAGCTGTTTTTT
>-|TRBV7-2|TRBJ2-3|-
CASTQWRSTDTQYF
TGTGCCAGTACACAATGGCGGAGCACAGATACGCAGTATTTT
>TRBD2|TRBV6-2/TRBV6-3|TRBJ2-3|-
CASSSRTSGRVTDTQYF
TGTGCCAGCAGCAGCCGGACTAGCGGGCGGGTTACAGATACGCAGTATTTT
>-|TRBV5-1|TRBJ1-4|-
CASSLTGGGNEKLFF
TGCGCCAGCAGCTTAACCGGAGGAGGTAATGAAAAACTGTTTTTT
>-|TRBV6-6|TRBJ1-3|-
CASRAGGGGNTIYF
TGTGCCAGCAGGGCGGGAGGGGGTGGAAACACCATATATTTT
>-|TRBV6-5|TRBJ2-7|-
CASSSIQGFGEQYF
TGTGCCAGCAGTTCGATACAGGGATTCGGCGAGCAGTACTTC
>-|TRBV14|TRBJ1-2|-
CASSQGQGYGYTF
TGTGCCAGCAGCCAAGGTCAGGGATATGGCTACACCTTC
>-|TRBV29-1|TRBJ2-2|-
CSVAHISTGELFF
TGCAGCGTGGCACACATTTCCACCGGGGAGCTGTTTTTT
>-|TRBV2|TRBJ1-3|-
CASSSGGSTIYF
TGTGCCAGCAGCAGCGGGGGAAGCACCATATATTTT
>TRBD2|TRBV5-1|TRBJ2-5|-
CASSAGGMLGETQYF
TGCGCCAGCAGCGCGGGGGGAATGTTAGGAGAGACCCAGTACTTC
>-|TRBV11-1|TRBJ2-3|many
CASSFGGEFTDTQYF
TGTGCCAGCAGTTTTGGCGGGGAATTCACAGATACGCAGTATTTT
>-|TRBV7-7|TRBJ1-3|-
CASSPGHATGNTIYF
TGTGCCAGCAGCCCGGGACATGCAACTGGAAACACCATATATTTT
>-|TRBV15|TRBJ2-4|once
CATSAGESAKNIQYF
TGTGCCACCAGCGCAGGGGAATCGGCCAAAAACATTCAGTACTTC
>-|TRBV7-3|TRBJ2-1|-
CASSFPGTSSYNEQFF
TGTGCCAGCAGCTTCCCAGGAACCAGCTCCTACAATGAGCAGTTCTTC
>TRBD1|TRBV19|TRBJ2-3|-
CASSIDGKGQITDTQYF
TGTGCCAGTAGTATAGATGGCAAGGGACAGATCACAGATACGCAGTATTTT
>TRBD1|TRBV20-1|TRBJ1-1|-
CSASRQGRNTEAFF
TGCAGTGCTAGTAGACAGGGGAGGAACACTGAAGCTTTCTTT
>-|TRBV27|TRBJ1-2|once
CASSFVGRVAYGYTF
TGTGCCAGCAGTTTCGTCGGCAGGGTGGCCTATGGCTACACCTTC
>TRBD1|TRBV6-2/TRBV6-3|TRBJ2-5|-
CASSSIDRGETQYF
TGTGCCAGCAGTTCCATTGACAGGGGAGAGACCCAGTACTTC